This T cell receptor (beta chain) appears in the sequencing data of a study of T-cell reconstitution after alpha-beta-depleted transplantation in children (dated by TCRdb to 2015 to 2016). At the level of the whole study: T-cell immune reconstitution after TCRalphabeta/CD19-depleted allogeneic hematopoietic cell transplantation in children was quantitatively tracked in the study by means of TCR repertoire profiling.

This clonotype was recorded many times. Its cognate antigen has yet to be identified. Base quality data are lacking; no much larger clone is found one base away. V has 6 bases trimmed and J has 2 bases trimmed; junction bases matching no gene number 3. The CDR3 goes from the cysteine to the phenylalanine over 13 residues. The entry retains the CDR3 DNA only, 39 bases that are in frame from base 1. The germline V gene encodes CDR1 DFQATT and CDR2 SNEGSKA (reference sequence). Library generation was performed with PCR. Sequencing was performed on an Illumina HiSeq 2500. TCR library preparation used molecular barcoding, with unique molecular identifiers applied to normalize quantification of the TCRbeta repertoire. TCRdb reprocessing: public reads trimmed at Q25 with fastp, clones called with MiXCR, in-frame beta chains kept. Rows with a matching CDR3 protein are joined into one entry that keeps the most common DNA and genes. The table for this sample lists 640,000 or so distinct CDR3 sequences; around 17% of them were counted only once. The ten largest clonotypes hold 0.85% to 1.3% of the sample.

The sequence joins TRBV20-1 to TRBJ2-1, with 8 junctional bases fitting TRBD2. The material sequenced was PBMCs from the stem cell graft donor, taken from the stem cell graft. The receptor was derived from a human donor who donated a stem cell graft to a child with acute myeloid leukemia. The nucleotides are TGCAGTGCCCCAGCGGGGGCCTACAATGAGCAGTTCTTC. Its product reads: CSAPAGAYNEQFF.